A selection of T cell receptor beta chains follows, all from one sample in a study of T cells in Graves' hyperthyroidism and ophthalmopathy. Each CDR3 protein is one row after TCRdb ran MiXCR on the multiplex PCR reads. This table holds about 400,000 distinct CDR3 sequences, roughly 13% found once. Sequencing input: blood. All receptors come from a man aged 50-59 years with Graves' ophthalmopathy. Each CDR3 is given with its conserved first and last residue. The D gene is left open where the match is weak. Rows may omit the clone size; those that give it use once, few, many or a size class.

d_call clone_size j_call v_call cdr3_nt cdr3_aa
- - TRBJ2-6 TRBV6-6 TGTGCCAGCAGTTACGGTATTGACCCGTCTGGGGCCAACGTCCTGACTTTC CASSYGIDPSGANVLTF
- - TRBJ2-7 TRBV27 TGTGCCAGCAGAGCATCGGGCCTCCAACCTAAAGCGCTCGAGCAGTACTTC CASRASGLQPKALEQYF
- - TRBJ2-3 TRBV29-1 TGCAGCGCGGCCGGGATCGCAGATACGCAGTATTTT CSAAGIADTQYF
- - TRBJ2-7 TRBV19 TGTGCCAGTACCCTGACAGCGGCCTCCTACGAGCAGTACTTC CASTLTAASYEQYF
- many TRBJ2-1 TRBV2 TGTGCCAGCAGTGGTCCGTTGTCCTACAATGAGCAGTTCTTC CASSGPLSYNEQFF
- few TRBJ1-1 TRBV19 TGTGCCAGTAGTATCCAGGGAAGCCCTGAAGCTTTCTTT CASSIQGSPEAFF
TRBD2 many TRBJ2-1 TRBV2 TGTGCCAGCAGGGGGACTAGCGGGAGAATTGGATCCTACAATGAGCAGTTCTTC CASRGTSGRIGSYNEQFF
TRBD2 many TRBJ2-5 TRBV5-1 TGCGCCAGCAGCTTCGAAGGCGGGAGGGTCGGAGAGACCCAGTACTTC CASSFEGGRVGETQYF
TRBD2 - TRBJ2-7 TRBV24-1 TGTGCCACCAGTGACACGACGACTAGCGGGGCTTTAGAGCAGTACTTC CATSDTTTSGALEQYF
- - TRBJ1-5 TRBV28 TGTGCCAGCAGTCGGGATGGCAATCGGCCCCAGCATTTT CASSRDGNRPQHF
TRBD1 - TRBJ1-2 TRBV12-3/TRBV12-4 TGTGCCAGCAGCTTCCGGGACAGGGGTCGGGGCTACACCTTC CASSFRDRGRGYTF
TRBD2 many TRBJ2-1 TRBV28 TGTGCCAGCAGCCAAGGTACCGGGACTAGCGGGTTCCCCTACAATGAGCAGTTCTTC CASSQGTGTSGFPYNEQFF
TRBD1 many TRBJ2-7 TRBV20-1 TGCAGTGCTAGTTCCACACACCGGGACAGAACCTACGAGCAGTACTTC CSASSTHRDRTYEQYF
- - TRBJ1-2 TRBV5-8 TGTGCCAGCAGCTTGCAGGGACCCGCTAACTATGGCTACACCTTC CASSLQGPANYGYTF
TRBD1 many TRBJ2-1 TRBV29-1 TGCAGCGTTGTCCTACAGGGGATCCATGAGCAGTTCTTC CSVVLQGIHEQFF
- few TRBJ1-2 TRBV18 TGTGCCAGCTCACCACCTACCAGGGACGGCTACACCTTC CASSPPTRDGYTF
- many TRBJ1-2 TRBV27 TGTGCCAGCAGTTCAGGATTTTATGGCTACACCTTC CASSSGFYGYTF
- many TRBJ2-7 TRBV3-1 TGTGCCAGCAGCCGCTTAGACTCCTACGAGCAGTACTTC CASSRLDSYEQYF
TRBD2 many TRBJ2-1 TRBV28 TGTGCCAGCAGTTCTAGCGGGAGGTACAATGAGCAGTTCTTC CASSSSGRYNEQFF
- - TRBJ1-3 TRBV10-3 TGTGCCACCGAATCGCGGGGGCAAGGAAACACCATATATTTT CATESRGQGNTIYF
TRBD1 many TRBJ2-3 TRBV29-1 TGCAGCGTTGGACAGGGACCAGATACGCAGTATTTT CSVGQGPDTQYF
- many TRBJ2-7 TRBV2 TGTGCCAGCAGGGAGTCGTTTTTGCGTAGGGGGTACGAGCAGTACTTC CASRESFLRRGYEQYF
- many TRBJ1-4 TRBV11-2 TGTGCCAGCAGCTTAGAGACCAACAGGATTGCAACTAATGAAAAACTGTTTTTT CASSLETNRIATNEKLFF
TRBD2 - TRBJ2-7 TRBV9 TGTGCCAGCAGCGCGGAGGCTAGCGGGGGAGCCTACGAGCAGTACTTC CASSAEASGGAYEQYF
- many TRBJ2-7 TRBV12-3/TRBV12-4 TGTGCCAGCAGTTTAGTTCCGGGGTGGGGCGAGCAGTACTTC CASSLVPGWGEQYF
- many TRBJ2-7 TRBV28 TGTGCCAGCAGTCCCCAGTTTCCGAACGAGCAGTACTTC CASSPQFPNEQYF
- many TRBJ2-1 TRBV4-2 TGTGCCAGCAGCCAAGTTTCAGTGACCGCGCTGGGTGAGCAGTTCTTC CASSQVSVTALGEQFF
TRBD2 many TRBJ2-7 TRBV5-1 TGCGCCAGCAGCGGAAGCGGGAGGGCCCACGAGCAGTACTTC CASSGSGRAHEQYF
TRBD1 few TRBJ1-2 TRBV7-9 TGTGCCAGCAGCCTCCCGGGACAGGCGGGGGGCTACACCTTC CASSLPGQAGGYTF
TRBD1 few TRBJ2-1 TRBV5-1 TGCGCCAGCAGCTTACCGACAGGGTACAATGAGCAGTTCTTC CASSLPTGYNEQFF
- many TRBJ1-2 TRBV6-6 TGTGCCAGCAGTTACCGGGCGTCGGGGTCGGGGAGGTCGGACTATGGCTACACCTTC CASSYRASGSGRSDYGYTF
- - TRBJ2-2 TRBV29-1 TGCAGCGTTGAAGTAGACGGGGAGCTGTTTTTT CSVEVDGELFF
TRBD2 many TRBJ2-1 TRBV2 TGTGCCAGCAGAGAACTAGCGGGATCCTACAATGAGCAGTTCTTC CASRELAGSYNEQFF
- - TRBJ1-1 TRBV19 TGTGCCAGTGTTGGGTGGCCCACCTCCTTTGGGACTGAAGCTTTCTTT CASVGWPTSFGTEAFF
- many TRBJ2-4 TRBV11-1 TGTGCCAGCAGCTTACTCCCTCTAGCCAAAAACATTCAGTACTTC CASSLLPLAKNIQYF
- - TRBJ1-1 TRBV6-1 TGTGCCAGCGGCCCGTTGGGGCCCACTGAAGCTTTCTTT CASGPLGPTEAFF
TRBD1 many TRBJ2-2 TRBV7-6 TGTGCCAGCAGTTTTAGATGGGACAGGGATTCCGGGGAGCTGTTTTTT CASSFRWDRDSGELFF
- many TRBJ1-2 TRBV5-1 TGCGCCAGCAGCTTGGAAGGACACGGATTCGATGGCTACACCTTC CASSLEGHGFDGYTF
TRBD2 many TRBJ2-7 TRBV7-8 TGTGCCAGCAGCCCAAGCGGGAGGAAGGGCGAGCAGTACTTC CASSPSGRKGEQYF
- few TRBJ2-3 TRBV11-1 TGTGCCAGCAGCTTAGCCCCCCGCACAGATACGCAGTATTTT CASSLAPRTDTQYF